Listed here are 14 T cell receptor beta chains from one sample, sequenced in a study of blood T cell repertoires in COVID-19. Here immunoSEQ multiplex PCR was the method, and the copy in TCRdb shows in-frame clones only, minus some. The repertoire holds about half a million clones, approximately 85% seen once, with 3.2% in the top ten. Sequenced input: peripheral blood. All receptors derive from a human donor in a cohort sampled during active COVID-19.

J is TRBJ1-1 and V is TRBV7-2; 7 bases map to TRBD1. With 5 bases clipped from V and 1 base from J, the junction kept 4 bases outside the gene matches. The CDR3 length is 14 residues. Germline V gene data show CDR1 as SGHTA and CDR2 as FQGNSA. CDR3 protein: CASSPRDRNTEAFF. Written as DNA, the CDR3 is TGTGCCAGCAGCCCAAGGGACAGGAACACTGAAGCTTTCTTT. Variable domain in full (rest from reference TRBV7-2 and TRBJ1-1): GAGVSQSPSNKVTEKGKDVELRCDPISGHTALYWYRQSLGQGLEFLIYFQGNSAPDKSGLPSDRFSAERTGGSVSTLTIQRTQQEDSAVYLCASSPRDRNTEAFFGQGTRLTVV.

The rearrangement joins TRBV6-5 to TRBJ2-7; 14 bases line up with TRBD2. The CDR3 sequence is 14 residues long. Germline lookup yields CDR1 MNHEY and CDR2 SVGAGI. The V and J ends lost 6 bases and 2 bases, in that order; junction bases with no gene match: 0. DNA of the CDR3: TGTGCCAGCAGGACTAGCGGGAGGGCCTACGAGCAGTACTTC. Its protein product is CASRTSGRAYEQYF.

V gene TRBV20-1 combines with J gene TRBJ1-1; D is possibly TRBD1 (5 bases). The germline V gene has CDR1 DFQATT and CDR2 SNEGSKA (reference sequence). CDR3 size: 12 residues. Trimming took off 3 bases at V and 8 bases at J, with 13 bases between the two ends. In DNA, the CDR3 is TGCAGTGCTAGTGGGGGGAGGGTCGAAGCTTTCTTT. Protein sequence: CSASGGRVEAFF.

The CDR3 nucleotides are TGCGCCAGCAGCCCTCCCGGGATGGCGGGAGGAGTCTACAATGAGCAGTTCTTC. It translates to CASSPPGMAGGVYNEQFF. The chain couples TRBV5-1 to TRBJ2-1; 8 bases line up with TRBD2. Germline CDR1 SGHRS, CDR2 YFSETQ. CDR3 length: 18 residues. The ends lost 4 bases at V and 3 bases at J; junction bases unmatched: 15.

V and J are TRBV7-2 and TRBJ2-1, with TRBD2 identical over 7 bases. The V and J ends lost 5 bases and 7 bases, in that order; junction bases with no gene match: 11. Germline loops: CDR1 SGHTA, CDR2 FQGNSA. The CDR3 has 15 amino acids. The CDR3 sequence is CASSLVGLGVNEQFF. CDR3 bases: TGTGCCAGCAGCCTCGTAGGACTAGGGGTTAATGAGCAGTTCTTC.

The chain combines TRBV3-1 (or the pseudogene TRBV3-2) with TRBJ2-7, with D tentatively TRBD1 (6 bases). CDR3 length equals 15 residues. Per germline, CDR1 LGHDT and CDR2 YNNKEL (reference sequence). The V gene lost 0 bases and the J gene lost 5 bases, with 14 bases spanning the gap. The CDR3 DNA sequence: TGTGCCAGCAGCCAAGATCAAACAGGGTGGGACGAGCAGTACTTC. Translating gives CASSQDQTGWDEQYF.

The rearrangement uses TRBV5-6 and TRBJ2-1, with 13 bases lining up with TRBD2. V lost 1 base, J lost 6 bases, and 1 base stayed unmatched. This CDR3 region has 15 residues. Germline CDR1 is SGHDT and CDR2 is YYEEEE. CDR3 protein: CASSLRLAGGNEQFF. In DNA form, the CDR3 reads TGTGCCAGCAGCTTGCGACTAGCGGGAGGCAATGAGCAGTTCTTC.

The chain's CDR3 is CASSLGRGSQFF. The CDR3 DNA is TGTGCCAGCAGCTTGGGAAGGGGTTCCCAGTTCTTC. This chain joins TRBV7-2 and TRBJ2-1; D may be TRBD1 (5 bases). This CDR3 is built from 12 residues. The V gene lost 3 bases and the J gene lost 13 bases, with 13 bases spanning the gap. Germline-derived CDR1 and CDR2 are SGHTA and FQGNSA.

This clone was seen a handful of times. The rearrangement joins TRBV4-3 to TRBJ2-5, with D possibly being TRBD1 (5 bases). The CDR3 consists of 14 residues. Germline V gene sequence: CDR1 LGHNA, CDR2 YSLEER. Trimming took off 1 base at V and 7 bases at J, with 13 bases between the two ends. The CDR3 nucleotides read TGCGCCAGCAGCCAAGTGCCGGACACCGGGACCCAGTACTTC. It specifies CASSQVPDTGTQYF.

The rearrangement links TRBV15 to TRBJ2-3; D might be TRBD1 (5 bases). This CDR3 is built from 15 residues. V was trimmed by 3 bases and J by 1 base, leaving 11 bases between them. The germline V gene has CDR1 LNHNV and CDR2 YYDKDF (reference sequence). The chain's CDR3 is CATSRSTGRTDTQYF. The CDR3 region has the DNA TGTGCCACCAGCAGGTCTACAGGACGCACAGATACGCAGTATTTT.

The V and J genes are TRBV7-9 and TRBJ1-1; possibly TRBD1 for D (5 bases). The V and J ends lost 0 bases and 4 bases respectively, with 12 bases between them. Per the germline V gene, CDR1 is SEHNR and CDR2 is FQNEAQ (reference sequence). This CDR3 region has 15 residues. CDR3 region: CASSLAAGRGTEAFF. CDR3 DNA sequence: TGTGCCAGCAGCTTAGCCGCGGGAAGGGGCACTGAAGCTTTCTTT.

This chain connects TRBV2 to TRBJ1-5, with TRBD1 matching over 9 bases. The ends lost 5 bases at V and 0 bases at J; junction bases unmatched: 5. Per the germline V gene, CDR1 is SNHLY and CDR2 is FYNNEI. The CDR3 has 16 amino acids. The CDR3 DNA reads as TGTGCCAGCAGTAGACAGGGGGAGTATAGCAATCAGCCCCAGCATTTT. This encodes CASSRQGEYSNQPQHF.

The V and J genes are TRBV19 and TRBJ1-5; TRBD1 matches at 8 bases. Germline assignment: CDR1 LNHDA and CDR2 SQIVND (reference sequence). V shed 3 bases and J 6 bases; nucleotides not matched to a gene: 7. This CDR3 has 15 residues. The CDR3 DNA reads as TGTGCCAGTAGTATCGAGATCAGGGGGCGTCAGCCCCAGCATTTT. Protein: CASSIEIRGRQPQHF.

CDR3 sequence (DNA): TGTGCCAGCACCCTCCGAGGGCCTACGAACACTGAAGCTTTCTTT. Encoded protein: CASTLRGPTNTEAFF. The J gene is TRBJ1-1, the V gene TRBV2, with unresolved D. The germline CDR1 and CDR2 sequences are SNHLY and FYNNEI. V was pared by 7 bases and J by 1 base, with 16 bases between. The CDR3 length is 15 residues.